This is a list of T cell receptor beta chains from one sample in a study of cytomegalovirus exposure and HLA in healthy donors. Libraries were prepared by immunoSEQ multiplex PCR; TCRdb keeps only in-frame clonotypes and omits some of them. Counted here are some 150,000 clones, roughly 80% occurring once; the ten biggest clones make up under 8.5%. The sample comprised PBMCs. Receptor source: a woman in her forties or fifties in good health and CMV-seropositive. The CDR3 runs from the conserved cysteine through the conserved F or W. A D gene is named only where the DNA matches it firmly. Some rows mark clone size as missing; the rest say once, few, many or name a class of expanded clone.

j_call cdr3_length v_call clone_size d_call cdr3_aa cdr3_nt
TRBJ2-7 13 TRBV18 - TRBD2 CASSLDLAGEQYF TGTGCCAGCTCACTGGACTTAGCGGGGGAGCAGTACTTC
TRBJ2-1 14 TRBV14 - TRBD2 CASSRDSGGGRQFF TGTGCCAGCAGTCGTGATAGCGGGGGGGGCAGGCAGTTCTTC
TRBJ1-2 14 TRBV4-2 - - CASSPPTAKEDYTF TGTGCCAGCAGCCCCCCTACGGCTAAGGAGGACTACACCTTC
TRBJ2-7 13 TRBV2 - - CASSYRGGNEQYF TGTGCCAGCAGTTATAGGGGGGGGAACGAGCAGTACTTC
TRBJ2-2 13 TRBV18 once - CASTHQVAGELFF TGTGCCAGTACCCATCAGGTGGCCGGGGAGCTGTTTTTT
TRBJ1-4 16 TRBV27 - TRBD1 CASSSRTGGLGEKLFF TGTGCCAGCAGTAGTCGGACAGGGGGCTTGGGTGAAAAACTGTTTTTT
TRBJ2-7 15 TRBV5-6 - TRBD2 CASSWGTSGGYEQYF TGTGCCAGCAGTTGGGGGACTAGCGGGGGCTACGAGCAGTACTTC
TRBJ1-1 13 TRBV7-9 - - CASSLGQNTEAFF TGTGCCAGCAGCTTAGGGCAGAACACTGAAGCTTTCTTT
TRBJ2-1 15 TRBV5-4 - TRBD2 CASSLDGGVDHEQFF TGTGCCAGCAGCTTGGACGGGGGGGTGGATCATGAGCAGTTCTTC
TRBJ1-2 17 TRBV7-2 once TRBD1 CASSLQLDRGSRYGYTF TGTGCCAGCAGCCTACAGCTGGACAGGGGGAGCCGTTATGGCTACACCTTC
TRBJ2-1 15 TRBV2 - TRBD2 CASSVSTSGGYEQFF TGTGCCAGCAGTGTCTCCACTAGCGGGGGCTATGAGCAGTTCTTC
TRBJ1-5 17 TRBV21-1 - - CATAGGSSSAGNQPQHF TGTGCCACCGCAGGAGGATCCAGTTCAGCAGGCAATCAGCCCCAGCATTTT
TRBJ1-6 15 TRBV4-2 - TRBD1 CASSQADREGSPLHF TGTGCCAGCAGCCAAGCTGACAGGGAAGGCTCACCCCTCCACTTT
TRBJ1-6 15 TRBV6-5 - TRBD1 CASSYRRGHGSPLHF TGTGCCAGCAGTTACAGAAGGGGGCATGGTTCACCCCTCCACTTT
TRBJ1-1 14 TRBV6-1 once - CASSGTVPSTEAFF TGTGCCAGCAGTGGGACAGTTCCTAGCACTGAAGCTTTCTTT
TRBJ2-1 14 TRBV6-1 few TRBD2 CASNRLAGGQEQFF TGTGCCAGCAACCGACTAGCGGGGGGTCAGGAGCAGTTCTTC
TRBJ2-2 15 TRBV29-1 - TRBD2 CSVQTSGGYTGELFF TGCAGCGTTCAGACTAGCGGGGGATACACCGGGGAGCTGTTTTTT
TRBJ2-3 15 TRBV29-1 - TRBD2 CSGRGLAGGRDTQYF TGCAGCGGGCGGGGACTAGCGGGGGGCCGGGATACGCAGTATTTT
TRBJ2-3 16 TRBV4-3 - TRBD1 CASSKGGGPSTDTQYF TGCGCCAGCAGTAAAGGGGGCGGACCGAGCACAGATACGCAGTATTTT
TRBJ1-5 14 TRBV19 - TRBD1 CASTPRGRNQPQHF TGTGCCAGTACCCCCAGGGGGCGGAATCAGCCCCAGCATTTT
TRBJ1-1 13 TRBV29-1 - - CSVEYWGATEAFF TGCAGCGTTGAATACTGGGGAGCCACTGAAGCTTTCTTT
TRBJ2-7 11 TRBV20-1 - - CSARVSHEQYF TGCAGTGCTAGAGTGTCTCACGAGCAGTACTTC
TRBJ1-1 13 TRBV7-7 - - CASSLGQNTEAFF TGTGCCAGCAGCTTAGGACAGAACACTGAAGCTTTCTTT
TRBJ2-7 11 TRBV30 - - CAWGSSYEQYF TGTGCCTGGGGTAGTTCCTACGAGCAGTACTTC
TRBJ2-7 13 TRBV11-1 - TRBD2 CASSLGGGCEQYF TGTGCCAGCAGCTTAGGCGGGGGGTGCGAGCAGTACTTC
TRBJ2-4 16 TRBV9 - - CASSVSPGGSQNIQYF TGTGCCAGCAGCGTATCTCCGGGCGGGTCCCAAAACATTCAGTACTTC
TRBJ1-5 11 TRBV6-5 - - CASSREGPQHF TGTGCCAGCAGTCGGGAGGGGCCCCAGCATTTT
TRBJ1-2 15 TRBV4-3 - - CASSQILSRGDGYTF TGCGCCAGCAGCCAAATTCTTTCCAGGGGAGATGGCTACACCTTC
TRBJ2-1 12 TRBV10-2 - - CASSLYIDEQFF TGCGCCAGCAGCCTTTATATCGATGAGCAGTTCTTC
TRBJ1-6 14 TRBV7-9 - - CASSPDSPYPPLHF TGTGCCAGCAGCCCCGACAGTCCGTATCCACCCCTCCACTTT
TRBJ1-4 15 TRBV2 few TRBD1 CASRGQQGANEKLFF TGTGCCAGCAGGGGGCAACAGGGGGCTAATGAAAAACTGTTTTTT
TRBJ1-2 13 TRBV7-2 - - CASRVGGGYGYTF TGTGCCAGCAGGGTAGGGGGTGGCTATGGCTACACCTTC
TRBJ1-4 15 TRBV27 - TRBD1 CASRKPGQGYEKLFF TGTGCCAGCAGGAAGCCGGGACAGGGCTATGAAAAACTGTTTTTT
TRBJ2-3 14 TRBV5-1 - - CASSQDRSPDTQYF TGCGCCAGCAGCCAAGACAGGTCGCCAGATACGCAGTATTTT
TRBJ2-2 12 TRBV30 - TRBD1 CAWGQGAGELFF TGTGCCTGGGGCCAGGGGGCCGGGGAGCTGTTTTTT
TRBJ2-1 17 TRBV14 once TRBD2 CASSQYGPSGGYNEQFF TGTGCCAGCAGCCAATATGGTCCTAGCGGGGGGTACAATGAGCAGTTCTTC
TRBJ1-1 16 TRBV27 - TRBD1 CASSRYRDRENTEAFF TGTGCCAGCAGTCGCTACCGGGACAGGGAGAACACTGAAGCTTTCTTT
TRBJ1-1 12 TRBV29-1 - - CSVGQENTEAFF TGCAGCGTTGGACAGGAGAACACTGAAGCTTTCTTT
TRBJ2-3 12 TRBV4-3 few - CASSTPGGTQYF TGCGCCAGCAGCACCCCTGGAGGTACGCAGTATTTT
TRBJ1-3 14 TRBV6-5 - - CASSVQGRGNTIYF TGTGCCAGCAGTGTACAGGGAAGGGGAAACACCATATATTTT
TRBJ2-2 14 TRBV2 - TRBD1 CASGGDRGSGELFF TGTGCCAGCGGCGGGGACAGGGGTTCCGGGGAGCTGTTTTTT